Listed below are T cell receptor beta chains from one sample, sequenced in a study of vaccination effects on CD4 cells after COVID-19. These receptors' antigens are unknown. The data were produced by immunoSEQ multiplex PCR, yet TCRdb's version contains in-frame clones alone and is incomplete. The data hold 30,000 to 35,000 clones, with around 70% observed a single time. The input for sequencing was CD4+ T cells from PBMCs cultured without peptide, taken after COVID-19 vaccination. These receptors were collected from a human donor who received a COVID-19 vaccine. The CDR3 runs from the conserved cysteine through the conserved F or W. Each record gives: V gene, clone size, J gene, D gene, CDR3 DNA, CDR3 protein. D genes are given only for firm matches. Part of the rows lack a size; the others show once, few, many or a class for expanded clones.

v_call: TRBV7-9
clone_size: -
j_call: TRBJ1-2
d_call: TRBD1
cdr3_nt: TGTGCCGGCGAGGGGGCGAATGGCTACACCTTC
cdr3_aa: CAGEGANGYTF

v_call: TRBV5-4
clone_size: -
j_call: TRBJ2-1
d_call: TRBD2
cdr3_nt: TGTGCCAGCAGCGATCCACTAGCGGGAGGCTACAATGAGCAGTTCTTC
cdr3_aa: CASSDPLAGGYNEQFF

v_call: TRBV27
clone_size: -
j_call: TRBJ1-5
d_call: TRBD1
cdr3_nt: TGTGCCAGCAGTCAAAACCCGGGACAGGGTCAGCCCCAGCATTTT
cdr3_aa: CASSQNPGQGQPQHF

v_call: TRBV19
clone_size: few
j_call: TRBJ1-1
d_call: -
cdr3_nt: TGTGCCAGTAGTATAGGGCCACAGAACACTGAAGCTTTCTTT
cdr3_aa: CASSIGPQNTEAFF

v_call: TRBV5-1
clone_size: -
j_call: TRBJ2-3
d_call: TRBD1
cdr3_nt: TGCGCCAGCAGCTTCGAGGGACAGGGGGCTTATACGCAGTATTTT
cdr3_aa: CASSFEGQGAYTQYF

v_call: TRBV14
clone_size: once
j_call: TRBJ1-1
d_call: -
cdr3_nt: TGTGCCAGCAGCCAAGTGGGGGGAGGGTCAAACACTGAAGCTTTCTTT
cdr3_aa: CASSQVGGGSNTEAFF

v_call: TRBV7-9
clone_size: -
j_call: TRBJ1-1
d_call: -
cdr3_nt: TGTGCCAGCAGCCTTCAGGGATCCACTGAAGCTTTCTTT
cdr3_aa: CASSLQGSTEAFF

v_call: TRBV12-5
clone_size: -
j_call: TRBJ1-1
d_call: -
cdr3_nt: TGTGCTAGTGGTTTGGTACGTAAAGGGTTGGACACTGAAGCTTTCTTT
cdr3_aa: CASGLVRKGLDTEAFF

v_call: TRBV19
clone_size: -
j_call: TRBJ1-5
d_call: -
cdr3_nt: TGTGCCAGTAGTATAGTTTCCAAGGATCAGCCCCAGCATTTT
cdr3_aa: CASSIVSKDQPQHF

v_call: TRBV5-6
clone_size: -
j_call: TRBJ1-1
d_call: -
cdr3_nt: TGTGCCAGCAGCCGCGGACAGACGAACACTGAAGCTTTCTTT
cdr3_aa: CASSRGQTNTEAFF

v_call: TRBV12-3/TRBV12-4
clone_size: -
j_call: TRBJ1-5
d_call: -
cdr3_nt: TGTGCCAGCAGTTTAAGGGGAGACCAGCCCCAGCATTTT
cdr3_aa: CASSLRGDQPQHF

v_call: TRBV2
clone_size: -
j_call: TRBJ1-3
d_call: -
cdr3_nt: TGTGCCAGCACCCTGGGTGGTGGAAACACCATATATTTT
cdr3_aa: CASTLGGGNTIYF

v_call: TRBV6-6
clone_size: -
j_call: TRBJ1-1
d_call: -
cdr3_nt: TGTGCCAGCACCTGGAGGGGTTCGGACACTGAAGCTTTCTTT
cdr3_aa: CASTWRGSDTEAFF

v_call: TRBV6-2/TRBV6-3
clone_size: -
j_call: TRBJ1-1
d_call: -
cdr3_nt: TGTGCCAGCAGTGTCACCATTTCGAACACTGAAGCTTTCTTT
cdr3_aa: CASSVTISNTEAFF

v_call: TRBV18
clone_size: -
j_call: TRBJ1-1
d_call: TRBD1
cdr3_nt: TGTGCCAGCTCACACTCTAGGGGGCAGGACACTGAAGCTTTCTTT
cdr3_aa: CASSHSRGQDTEAFF

v_call: TRBV28
clone_size: -
j_call: TRBJ2-3
d_call: -
cdr3_nt: TGTGCCAGCAGTCCCGGTTTGGCAGATACGCAGTATTTT
cdr3_aa: CASSPGLADTQYF

v_call: TRBV28
clone_size: -
j_call: TRBJ1-2
d_call: TRBD1
cdr3_nt: TGTGCCAGCAGTAGCTCCGGGACAGGGCCCTATGGCTACACCTTC
cdr3_aa: CASSSSGTGPYGYTF

v_call: TRBV12-5
clone_size: few
j_call: TRBJ1-3
d_call: -
cdr3_nt: TGTGCTAGTGGTTTGGTACTGGGGGTTGGCTCTGGAAACACCATATATTTT
cdr3_aa: CASGLVLGVGSGNTIYF

v_call: TRBV27
clone_size: -
j_call: TRBJ2-1
d_call: TRBD2
cdr3_nt: TGTGCCAGCAGTTCTCTAGCGGGAGGGTACAATGAGCAGTTCTTC
cdr3_aa: CASSSLAGGYNEQFF

v_call: TRBV6-5
clone_size: -
j_call: TRBJ2-2
d_call: -
cdr3_nt: TGTGCCAGCAGAGTCCAGGGGAACACCGGGGAGCTGTTTTTT
cdr3_aa: CASRVQGNTGELFF

v_call: TRBV6-1
clone_size: few
j_call: TRBJ1-5
d_call: TRBD1
cdr3_nt: TGTGCCAGCAGTGAAGCGGGACAGGGGGCGATTTATAGCAATCAGCCCCAGCATTTT
cdr3_aa: CASSEAGQGAIYSNQPQHF

v_call: TRBV3-1/TRBV3-2
clone_size: -
j_call: TRBJ2-1
d_call: TRBD2
cdr3_nt: TGTGCCAGCAGCCAAGATAACACTAGCGGGGGCTACCACAATGAGCAGTTCTTC
cdr3_aa: CASSQDNTSGGYHNEQFF

v_call: TRBV25-1
clone_size: -
j_call: TRBJ2-3
d_call: TRBD2
cdr3_nt: TGTGCCAGCAGTGACCCCCTAGGGCAGCGGGAGGACACAGATACGCAGTATTTT
cdr3_aa: CASSDPLGQREDTDTQYF

v_call: TRBV7-2
clone_size: -
j_call: TRBJ2-2
d_call: TRBD2
cdr3_nt: TGTGCCAGCAGCTTAGGACTAGCGGGGGGGCTCGGCGGGGAGCTGTTTTTT
cdr3_aa: CASSLGLAGGLGGELFF

v_call: TRBV28
clone_size: -
j_call: TRBJ1-1
d_call: TRBD1
cdr3_nt: TGTGCCAGCAGTCAATTTCGACAGGGGTTCGCTGAAGCTTTCTTT
cdr3_aa: CASSQFRQGFAEAFF

v_call: TRBV7-8
clone_size: -
j_call: TRBJ1-3
d_call: -
cdr3_nt: TGTGCCAGCAGCCCCCGAGCCCCTGGAAACACCATATATTTT
cdr3_aa: CASSPRAPGNTIYF

v_call: TRBV5-1
clone_size: few
j_call: TRBJ1-2
d_call: -
cdr3_nt: TGCGCCAGCGGGCGGTCAGCTAACTATGGCTACACCTTC
cdr3_aa: CASGRSANYGYTF

v_call: TRBV28
clone_size: -
j_call: TRBJ1-5
d_call: -
cdr3_nt: TGTGCCAGCAGTTTCAACCTCTATAGCAATCAGCCCCAGCATTTT
cdr3_aa: CASSFNLYSNQPQHF

v_call: TRBV3-1/TRBV3-2
clone_size: -
j_call: TRBJ1-1
d_call: -
cdr3_nt: TGTGCCAGCAGCCAAGAATGCCCTCGGGGCGGGAAAGGGAACACTGAAGCTTTCTTT
cdr3_aa: CASSQECPRGGKGNTEAFF

v_call: TRBV27
clone_size: -
j_call: TRBJ1-6
d_call: -
cdr3_nt: TGTGCCAGCAGTCGTGACAGTGTGTATAATTCACCCCTCCACTTT
cdr3_aa: CASSRDSVYNSPLHF

v_call: TRBV5-1
clone_size: once
j_call: TRBJ2-1
d_call: -
cdr3_nt: TGCGCCAGCAGCTTGGCGGCCATCAATGAGCAGTTCTTC
cdr3_aa: CASSLAAINEQFF

v_call: TRBV28
clone_size: -
j_call: TRBJ1-4
d_call: -
cdr3_nt: TGTGCCAGCAGACGATCCGGGACGCGTAGTGAAAAACTGTTTTTT
cdr3_aa: CASRRSGTRSEKLFF

v_call: TRBV27
clone_size: -
j_call: TRBJ2-1
d_call: TRBD2
cdr3_nt: TGTGCCAGCAGTCCAAAGACTAGCGGGTATTACAATGAGCAGTTCTTC
cdr3_aa: CASSPKTSGYYNEQFF

v_call: TRBV4-1
clone_size: -
j_call: TRBJ2-5
d_call: -
cdr3_nt: TGCGCCAGCAGCCAGAATGTCCTCAACAGGGAGACCCAGTACTTC
cdr3_aa: CASSQNVLNRETQYF

v_call: TRBV7-2
clone_size: -
j_call: TRBJ1-2
d_call: TRBD1
cdr3_nt: TGTGCCAGCAGCTTAAGGGTGACAGGGGGATATGGCTACACCTTC
cdr3_aa: CASSLRVTGGYGYTF

v_call: TRBV6-5
clone_size: -
j_call: TRBJ2-1
d_call: -
cdr3_nt: TGTGCCAGCAGTTTAACAGAGAGCTCCTACAATGAGCAGTTCTTC
cdr3_aa: CASSLTESSYNEQFF

v_call: TRBV19
clone_size: -
j_call: TRBJ2-1
d_call: TRBD2
cdr3_nt: TGTGCCAGTAGGCTAGCGGGGGCCCTCGTTGAGCAGTTCTTC
cdr3_aa: CASRLAGALVEQFF

v_call: TRBV7-2
clone_size: once
j_call: TRBJ1-5
d_call: -
cdr3_nt: TGTGCCAGCAGCTTACAGGCGTCCAATCAGCCCCAGCATTTT
cdr3_aa: CASSLQASNQPQHF

v_call: TRBV5-1
clone_size: -
j_call: TRBJ2-7
d_call: TRBD1
cdr3_nt: TGCGCCAGCAGCCTCGACAGGGCGGGTGAGCAGTACTTC
cdr3_aa: CASSLDRAGEQYF

v_call: TRBV28
clone_size: -
j_call: TRBJ1-5
d_call: -
cdr3_nt: TGTGCCAGCCGTCCCACAGGGAAGGGCAATCAGCCCCAGCATTTT
cdr3_aa: CASRPTGKGNQPQHF

v_call: TRBV15
clone_size: -
j_call: TRBJ2-1
d_call: TRBD2
cdr3_nt: TGTGCCACCAGCACCAGAGCTAGCGGGAGCTCCTACAATGAGCAGTTCTTC
cdr3_aa: CATSTRASGSSYNEQFF

v_call: TRBV5-1
clone_size: -
j_call: TRBJ1-1
d_call: -
cdr3_nt: TGCGCCAGCAGCTTGGACAGCATGAACACTGAAGCTTTCTTT
cdr3_aa: CASSLDSMNTEAFF

v_call: TRBV10-3
clone_size: -
j_call: TRBJ2-3
d_call: -
cdr3_nt: TGTGCCATCAGTGATCCACAGCAAAGCACAGATACGCAGTATTTT
cdr3_aa: CAISDPQQSTDTQYF

v_call: TRBV29-1
clone_size: -
j_call: TRBJ1-5
d_call: -
cdr3_nt: TGCAGCGTTGAATGGGGGAATCAGCCCCAGCATTTT
cdr3_aa: CSVEWGNQPQHF

v_call: TRBV5-5
clone_size: once
j_call: TRBJ2-6
d_call: -
cdr3_nt: TGTGCCAGCAGCTTGGCTGGAGCCGGGGCCAACGTCCTGACTTTC
cdr3_aa: CASSLAGAGANVLTF

v_call: TRBV11-2
clone_size: few
j_call: TRBJ2-1
d_call: TRBD2
cdr3_nt: TGTGCCAGCAGCGCCAACCTGCTAGCGGGGGCTTCCTACAATGAGCAGTTCTTC
cdr3_aa: CASSANLLAGASYNEQFF

v_call: TRBV19
clone_size: -
j_call: TRBJ2-1
d_call: TRBD2
cdr3_nt: TGTGCCAGTAGTAGTGGCGGGAGGGCTTGGAATGAGCAGTTCTTC
cdr3_aa: CASSSGGRAWNEQFF

v_call: TRBV5-4
clone_size: -
j_call: TRBJ2-5
d_call: -
cdr3_nt: TGTGCCAGCAGCTTGGCGGCCCAAGAGACCCAGTACTTC
cdr3_aa: CASSLAAQETQYF

v_call: TRBV2
clone_size: few
j_call: TRBJ2-5
d_call: -
cdr3_nt: TGTGCCAGCAGTGAATTCCGACCAGCACAAGAGACCCAGTACTTC
cdr3_aa: CASSEFRPAQETQYF

v_call: TRBV6-5
clone_size: -
j_call: TRBJ1-2
d_call: TRBD1
cdr3_nt: TGTGCCAGCAGGCAACAGGGGGCCTATGGCTACACCTTC
cdr3_aa: CASRQQGAYGYTF

v_call: TRBV28
clone_size: -
j_call: TRBJ2-7
d_call: -
cdr3_nt: TGTGCCAGCAGTAGAACAGGGTCGTCAGGCAAATCCTACGAGCAGTACTTC
cdr3_aa: CASSRTGSSGKSYEQYF

v_call: TRBV30
clone_size: few
j_call: TRBJ2-3
d_call: TRBD2
cdr3_nt: TGTGCCTGGAGTAGCGGGGCGCAGTATTTT
cdr3_aa: CAWSSGAQYF

v_call: TRBV27
clone_size: once
j_call: TRBJ2-7
d_call: -
cdr3_nt: TGTGCCAGCAGCAGGGTCCCCTACGAGCAGTACTTC
cdr3_aa: CASSRVPYEQYF